This T cell receptor beta chain was recorded in a study of CD8 T cells in Susac syndrome. V shed 1 base and J shed 15 bases, with 10 bases lying between them. This CDR3 spans 11 amino acids. Germline lookup yields CDR1 GTSNPN and CDR2 SVGIG (reference sequence). RNA amounts of roughly 0.45 to 1 ug underwent reverse transcription with random hexamers. The amplification used immunoSEQ multiplex PCR on TCR beta CDR3; it spanned 54 Vbeta and 13 Jbeta. Each CDR3 protein gets one entry after TCRdb re-called the immunoSEQ multiplex PCR reads with MiXCR. The sample has some 190,000 distinct CDR3 sequences; 85% to 95% are singletons. Sequencing of TCR beta drew on CD8+ and CD4+ T cells from blood.

The source material was CD4+ T cells from PBMCs. This TCR derives from a human donor in good health. J is TRBJ1-6 and V is TRBV30; D gene uncertain. CDR3 loop: CAWSADQFLHF. CDR3 bases: TGTGCCTGGAGTGCCGATCAATTCCTCCACTTT.